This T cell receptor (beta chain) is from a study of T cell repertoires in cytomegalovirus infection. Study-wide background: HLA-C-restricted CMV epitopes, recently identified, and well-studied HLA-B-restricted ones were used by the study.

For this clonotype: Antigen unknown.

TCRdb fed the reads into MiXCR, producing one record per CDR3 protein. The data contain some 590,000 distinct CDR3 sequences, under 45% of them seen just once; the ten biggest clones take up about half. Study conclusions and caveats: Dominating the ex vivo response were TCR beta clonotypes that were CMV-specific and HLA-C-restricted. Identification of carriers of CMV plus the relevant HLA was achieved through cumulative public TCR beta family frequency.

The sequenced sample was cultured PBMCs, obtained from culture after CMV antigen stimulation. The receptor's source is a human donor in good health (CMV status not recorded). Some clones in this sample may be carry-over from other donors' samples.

The CDR3 reads CASSSPQGFYGGATGELFF. CDR3 DNA sequence: TGTGCCAGCAGTTCACCACAGGGATTTTATGGAGGAGCTACCGGGGAGCTGTTTTTT. V gene TRBV12-3 or TRBV12-4 combines with J gene TRBJ2-2; a weak D match, TRBD1 (6 bases). CDR3 size: 19 residues. The ends were cut back, 4 bases at V and 5 bases at J, with 26 bases in the middle.